These 23 T cell receptor beta chains originate from one sample sequenced in a study of T cell responses to AZD1222 COVID-19 vaccine. Profiled with immunoSEQ multiplex PCR; TCRdb holds only in-frame clones, not every one. Among 150,000 to 200,000 clones listed, more than 85% were seen once. The material sequenced was peripheral blood, taken on day 0 of AZD1222 vaccination. These receptors were taken from an adult in good health.

The chain links TRBV4-3 to TRBJ2-5; no clear D. V lost 0 bases and J lost 4, with 9 bases in between. This CDR3 is 14 amino acids long. Germline CDR1 and CDR2: LGHNA and YSLEER. CDR3 amino acids: CASSQDWVSETQYF. For the CDR3, the DNA is TGCGCCAGCAGCCAAGATTGGGTCTCAGAGACCCAGTACTTC.

The chain is built from TRBV6-6 and TRBJ1-6, with D unresolved. The CDR3 is 16 residues long. Between the trimmed V and J ends, which lost 5 bases and 8 bases, there was a span of 19 bases. Germline V gene sequence: CDR1 MNHNY, CDR2 SVGAGI (reference sequence). The CDR3 is CASSRRMSAFYSPLHF. CDR3 coding DNA: TGTGCCAGCAGTCGACGGATGTCAGCCTTTTATTCACCCCTCCACTTT.

The CDR3 here is CASSYSKNTEAFF. The CDR3, as DNA: TGTGCCAGCAGTTACTCCAAGAACACTGAAGCTTTCTTT. The chain has TRBV6-2 or TRBV6-3 and TRBJ1-1; D is unclear. The V gene lost 0 bases and the J gene lost 1 base, with 3 bases spanning the gap. The CDR3 is 13 residues long. Per germline, CDR1 MNHEY and CDR2 SVGEGT.

The chain has TRBV9 and TRBJ2-1, with D possibly TRBD1 on 7 matching bases. Trimming cost V 6 bases and J 6 bases, with 19 bases left between them. The germline V gene has CDR1 SGDLS and CDR2 YYNGEE. CDR3 size: 15 residues. CDR3 protein: CASTVGGQLVNEQFF. Here the CDR3 DNA reads TGTGCCAGCACCGTGGGGGGACAGTTAGTCAATGAGCAGTTCTTC.

The DNA of the CDR3 is TGTGCCAGCAGTTTAACAGAGGGTGGGGCCAACGTCCTGACTTTC. As protein: CASSLTEGGANVLTF. The rearrangement uses TRBV28 and TRBJ2-6; D perhaps matches TRBD2 (5 bases). The CDR3 is 15 residues long. The V end was cut by 2 bases, the J end by 3 bases, with 8 bases between. The germline gives CDR1 MDHEN, CDR2 SYDVKM.

V gene TRBV28 combines with J gene TRBJ1-2; no reliable D call. This CDR3 region has 13 residues. The germline V gene encodes CDR1 MDHEN and CDR2 SYDVKM. Trimming cost V 5 bases and J 1 base, with 8 bases left between them. The CDR3: CASSPDDNYGYTF. The DNA for the CDR3 is TGTGCCAGCAGTCCCGACGATAACTATGGCTACACCTTC.

The chain carries TRBV20-1 and TRBJ1-5; TRBD1 matches at 9 bases. CDR3 size: 15 residues. The germline gives CDR1 DFQATT, CDR2 SNEGSKA (reference sequence). After removal of 6 bases from V and 2 bases from J, the junction contained 8 bases not matched to a gene. CDR3 nucleotide sequence: TGCAGTGCAAGTCTACAGGGGGCCGGCAATCAGCCCCAGCATTTT. Protein: CSASLQGAGNQPQHF.

The rearrangement links TRBV6-2 or TRBV6-3 to TRBJ1-5; D is undetermined. The V gene's germline CDR1 is MNHEY and CDR2 SVGEGT. V lost 6 bases and J 2 bases, leaving 11 bases between the germline ends. CDR3 length: 14 amino acids. The CDR3 DNA follows: TGTGCCAGCAGCCGGAGTGAGGGCAATCAGCCCCAGCATTTT. This encodes CASSRSEGNQPQHF.

The CDR3 DNA follows: TGTGCCTGGAGTGTACCGCTCAATTGGGGCAATCAGCCCCAGCATTTT. Amino acids: CAWSVPLNWGNQPQHF. The chain uses TRBV30 and TRBJ1-5; no clear D gene. Trimming pared 0 bases from V and 2 bases from J, leaving 14 bases between. The CDR3 extends over 16 amino acids. CDR1 GTSNPN and CDR2 SVGIG come from the germline V gene (reference sequence). The variable domain in full, completed from reference TRBV30 and TRBJ1-5, reads SQTIHQWPATLVQPVGSPLSLECTVEGTSNPNLYWYRQAAGRGLQLLFYSVGIGQISSEVPQNLSASRPQDRQFILSSKKLLLSDSGFYLCAWSVPLNWGNQPQHFGDGTRLSIL.

This rearrangement joins TRBV7-3 to TRBJ1-4, with unresolved D. The V gene's germline CDR1 is SGHTA and CDR2 FQGTGA. This CDR3 is built from 16 residues. With 1 base removed from V and 8 bases from J, the gap between germline ends came to 17 bases. This CDR3 is CASSLIRLGILEKLFF. The CDR3 DNA reads as TGTGCCAGCAGCTTAATCCGTTTGGGGATCTTGGAAAAACTGTTTTTT.

Written as DNA, the CDR3 is TGCAGCGTTGAAGGACAGGGAAGCACTGAAGCTTTCTTT. This codes for CSVEGQGSTEAFF. The J gene is TRBJ1-1, the V gene TRBV29-1, with 7 bases matching TRBD1. Per germline, CDR1 SQVTM and CDR2 ANQGSEA. J gave up 4 bases and V 1 base, and 3 bases lay outside the gene matches. The CDR3 is 13 amino acids.

The genes are TRBV3-1 (or the pseudogene TRBV3-2) and TRBJ2-2; D unresolved. The CDR3 consists of 11 residues. From germline, CDR1 is LGHDT and CDR2 YNNKEL (reference sequence). Trimming pared 4 bases from V and 8 bases from J, leaving 5 bases between. CDR3 bases: TGTGCCAGCAGCCTACATGGGGAGCTGTTTTTT. Translation: CASSLHGELFF.

This clone was seen only once. An end of the junction differs from the germline gene, which may be a read error. The rearrangement uses TRBV5-1 and TRBJ1-1; 7 bases align to TRBD1. The CDR3 runs to 15 residues. Germline CDR1 is SGHRS and CDR2 is YFSETQ. The chain's CDR3 is CASSSRQGDDTEALF. The CDR3 DNA is TGCGCCAGCAGCTCCAGGCAGGGGGACGACACTGAAGCTCTCTTT.

With regard to this clone: Other DNA sequences from this sample encode an identical CDR3 as well. This sequence joins TRBV30 and TRBJ1-5; tentatively, D is TRBD1 (5 bases). The CDR3 extends over 13 amino acids. Trimming took 0 bases from V and 6 from J, leaving 9 bases between them. Germline assignment: CDR1 GTSNPN and CDR2 SVGIG (reference sequence). The CDR3 bases are TGTGCCTGGAGTGTAAGGGGAATTCAGCCCCAGCATTTT. It encodes CAWSVRGIQPQHF.

V usage is TRBV4-1 and J usage is TRBJ2-1; D may be TRBD1 (5 bases). V gave up 6 bases and J gave up 4 bases, with 19 bases separating them. Looked up from germline, CDR1 is MGHRA and CDR2 is YSYEKL. The CDR3 is 16 amino acids. Written as DNA, the CDR3 is TGCGCCAGCAGTCCCCATGACGACAGTCGTTACAATGAGCAGTTCTTC. It specifies CASSPHDDSRYNEQFF.

This sequence joins TRBV13 and TRBJ1-4, with D maybe TRBD1 (5 bases). Germline V gene sequence: CDR1 PRHDT, CDR2 FYEKMQ (reference sequence). The CDR3 is 15 residues long. V lost 5 bases to trimming and J lost 6 bases, with 16 bases between them. CDR3 amino acids: CASSQRGGGDEKLFF. The CDR3 bases are TGTGCCAGCAGCCAAAGGGGTGGGGGAGATGAAAAACTGTTTTTT.

This chain uses TRBV7-9 with TRBJ1-2; tentatively, D is TRBD1 (6 bases). With 2 bases removed from V and 5 bases from J, the gap between germline ends came to 12 bases. CDR3 length equals 14 residues. From germline, CDR1 is SEHNR and CDR2 FQNEAQ (reference sequence). The CDR3 loop is CASSLPGAGYGYTF. The DNA of the CDR3 is TGTGCCAGCAGCTTACCAGGGGCTGGTTATGGCTACACCTTC. Using reference TRBV7-9 and TRBJ1-2 for the parts outside the CDR3, the full variable domain is DTGVSQNPRHKITKRGQNVTFRCDPISEHNRLYWYRQTLGQGPEFLTYFQNEAQLEKSRLLSDRFSAERPKGSFSTLEIQRTEQGDSAMYLCASSLPGAGYGYTFGSGTRLTVV.

The genes are TRBV6-5 and TRBJ1-5; 8 bases agree with TRBD1. CDR3 length equals 14 residues. CDR1 MNHEY and CDR2 SVGAGI come from the germline V gene. The V and J ends lost 4 bases and 5 bases, in that order; junction bases with no gene match: 4. As DNA, the CDR3 is TGTGCCAGCAGTTCCGGACAGGGCCATCAGCCCCAGCATTTT. Translation gives CASSSGQGHQPQHF.

This chain links TRBV15 with TRBJ2-7; D is unclear. The CDR3 consists of 14 residues. Per the germline V gene, CDR1 is LNHNV and CDR2 is YYDKDF (reference sequence). Trimming took 0 bases from V and 2 from J, leaving 8 bases between them. CDR3 sequence (DNA): TGTGCCACCAGCAGAGAGGGTGTTGCCTACGAGCAGTACTTC. As protein: CATSREGVAYEQYF.

The genes are TRBV11-3 and TRBJ2-1; 7 nucleotides align to TRBD2. Per germline, CDR1 SGHNT and CDR2 YENEEA. The CDR3 length is 16 residues. The J segment lost 2 bases and the V segment lost 2 bases, leaving 6 bases of the junction unmatched. For the CDR3, the DNA is TGTGCCAGCAGCTTATTGCCTAGCGGCGCCTACAATGAGCAGTTCTTC. As protein: CASSLLPSGAYNEQFF.

The chain is built from TRBV27 and TRBJ2-4; D is ambiguous. The CDR3 is 18 amino acids. The germline V and J ends were trimmed by 1 base and 1 base, with 17 bases remaining between them. In germline, CDR1 is MNHEY, CDR2 SMNVEV (reference sequence). The CDR3 reads CASSLYWGNLGAKNIQYF. CDR3 DNA sequence: TGTGCCAGCAGTTTATATTGGGGAAATTTGGGGGCCAAAAACATTCAGTACTTC.

The chain joins TRBV5-1 to TRBJ1-2; 11 nucleotides agree with TRBD1. The trim removed 4 bases at V and 8 bases at J, leaving 7 bases unmatched. This CDR3 spans 14 amino acids. In germline, CDR1 is SGHRS, CDR2 YFSETQ. The DNA of the CDR3 is TGCGCCAGCAGCCACGGGACAGGGGGTTTGGGCTACACCTTC. It yields the protein CASSHGTGGLGYTF. The full variable domain, its missing parts supplied by reference TRBV5-1 and TRBJ1-2, is KAGVTQTPRYLIKTRGQQVTLSCSPISGHRSVSWYQQTPGQGLQFLFEYFSETQRNKGNFPGRFSGRQFSNSRSEMNVSTLELGDSALYLCASSHGTGGLGYTFGSGTRLTVV.

The rearrangement joins TRBV7-9 to TRBJ2-2; the D gene could be TRBD1 or TRBD2 (6 bases each). Trimming took 2 bases from V and 2 from J, leaving 9 bases between them. Germline values: CDR1 SEHNR, CDR2 FQNEAQ (reference sequence). The CDR3 covers 15 residues. The CDR3 protein is CASSLHGGNTGELFF. CDR3 sequence (DNA): TGTGCCAGCAGCTTACACGGGGGCAACACCGGGGAGCTGTTTTTT.